Listed below are T cell receptor beta chains from one sample, sequenced in a study of HIV-infected patients and healthy controls. TCRdb re-analysed the 5' RACE reads in MiXCR, keeping a single row per CDR3 protein. The sample has more than 5,500 distinct CDR3 sequences; roughly 8.9% are singletons. The material was blood, obtained during antiretroviral therapy. These receptor sequences come from an adult with HIV infection. Each CDR3 is given with its conserved first and last residue. The D gene is left open where the match is weak. The size entry is marked missing in some rows and otherwise reads once, few, many or a size class.

abundance	v_gene	d_gene	j_gene	CDR3nt	CDR3aa
medium-sized	TRBV4-1	TRBD2	TRBJ2-1	TGCGCCAGCAGCCACGTGGGACTAAGTTACAATGAGCAGTTCTTC	CASSHVGLSYNEQFF
medium-sized	TRBV12-3/TRBV12-4	-	TRBJ2-6	TGTGCCAGCAGTCCGCCCGGGGGTCTCAGCTCTGGGGCCAACGTCCTGACTTTC	CASSPPGGLSSGANVLTF
medium-sized	TRBV7-2	TRBD2	TRBJ2-3	TGTGCCAGCACTAAGAGGGGCGCTAGCGGGAGTGCATTTGATACGCAGTATTTT	CASTKRGASGSAFDTQYF
medium-sized	TRBV20-1	-	TRBJ1-5	TGCAGTGGAGGGGCCGGGCAGCCCCAGCATTTT	CSGGAGQPQHF
medium-sized	TRBV10-3	-	TRBJ2-2	TGTGGATCGGCTTTCAGGGGCACCGGGGAGCTGTTTTTT	CGSAFRGTGELFF
many	TRBV20-1	-	TRBJ2-7	TGCAGTGCGAGTGGGGACCAACCGGGGGACGAGCAGTACTTC	CSASGDQPGDEQYF
many	TRBV7-8	TRBD1	TRBJ1-1	TGTGCCAGCAGCGTGGGACAGGGGAGTTCGAACACTGAAGCTTTCTTT	CASSVGQGSSNTEAFF
medium-sized	TRBV4-1	-	TRBJ2-1	TGCGCCAGCAGCCAATCGAGCGGGCTGAGTAACAATGAGCAGTTCTTC	CASSQSSGLSNNEQFF
medium-sized	TRBV4-2	-	TRBJ2-3	TGTGCCAGCAGCCAAGATTTCGGTTCAGATACGCAGTATTTT	CASSQDFGSDTQYF
many	TRBV28	TRBD1	TRBJ1-1	TGTGCCAGCAGTCGGTGGGACAGGGGCAACACTGAAGCTTTCTTT	CASSRWDRGNTEAFF
many	TRBV28	-	TRBJ1-4	TGTGCCAGCAGTTTATACCCCAGGGAAAAACTGTTTTTT	CASSLYPREKLFF
-	TRBV29-1	TRBD2	TRBJ2-1	TGCAGCGTTATCTATCCCCCGGGACTAGCGGGCGTTTCCTACAATGAGCAGTTCTTC	CSVIYPPGLAGVSYNEQFF
few	TRBV25-1	-	TRBJ2-1	TGTGCCAGCAGTGAAGCCGGGACTCGCAATGAGCAGTTCTTC	CASSEAGTRNEQFF
many	TRBV9	-	TRBJ2-7	TGTGCCAGCAGCCCCGGTCCCATGGCCCTGCAGTACTTC	CASSPGPMALQYF
many	TRBV28	-	TRBJ1-5	TGTGCCAGCACCCCCAACCCAGGGGGCAATCAGCCCCAGCATTTT	CASTPNPGGNQPQHF
-	TRBV29-1	-	TRBJ1-5	TGCAGCGTTGGAGGGTCGAGCAATCAGCCCCAGCATTTT	CSVGGSSNQPQHF
many	TRBV7-9	-	TRBJ2-3	TGTGCCAGCAGCTTAGCAGCGGAGGGGCCTAGCACAGATACGCAGTATTTT	CASSLAAEGPSTDTQYF
many	TRBV7-9	-	TRBJ2-7	TGTGCCAGCAGCTCGGATGTTTCGGGGTTTCCCTACGAGCAGTACTTC	CASSSDVSGFPYEQYF
medium-sized	TRBV29-1	TRBD1	TRBJ1-5	TGCAGCGTGACCGGGACAGGGGCTAATCAGCCCCAGCATTTT	CSVTGTGANQPQHF
medium-sized	TRBV6-5	-	TRBJ1-3	TGTGCCAGCAGAATGACAGGCTCTGGAAACACCATATATTTT	CASRMTGSGNTIYF
medium-sized	TRBV29-1	-	TRBJ2-1	TGCAGCGTTGAAGATGACCAGCGGGCTGGACCCGAGCAGTTCTTC	CSVEDDQRAGPEQFF
few	TRBV2	-	TRBJ2-3	TGTGCCAGCAGTCGGGACGGGTTAAACACAGATACGCAGTATTTT	CASSRDGLNTDTQYF
many	TRBV5-4	-	TRBJ2-5	TGTGCCAGCAGCTTGTACGGCAGAGAAGAGACCCAGTACTTC	CASSLYGREETQYF
-	TRBV20-1	TRBD2	TRBJ2-1	TGCAGTGCCCAAAGGACTAGCTCCTACAATGAGCAGTTCTTC	CSAQRTSSYNEQFF
few	TRBV27	-	TRBJ2-7	TGTGCCAGCAGTTTGAGCAGGGTTTCCCACGAGCAGTACTTC	CASSLSRVSHEQYF
medium-sized	TRBV9	TRBD1	TRBJ2-5	TGTGCCAGCAGCGTACGGGACAGGTCACAAGAGACCCAGTACTTC	CASSVRDRSQETQYF
many	TRBV20-1	TRBD1	TRBJ1-1	TGCAGTGCTAGAGTTGACAGGGTGAGCACTGAAGCTTTCTTT	CSARVDRVSTEAFF
many	TRBV18	-	TRBJ2-7	TGTGCCAGCTCGGACCGGGACGGCTCCTACGAGCAGTACTTC	CASSDRDGSYEQYF
medium-sized	TRBV11-3	-	TRBJ2-1	TGTGCCAGCAGTTCCCCGCCAGGCGATGAGCAGTTCTTC	CASSSPPGDEQFF
medium-sized	TRBV12-3/TRBV12-4	TRBD1	TRBJ1-1	TGTGCCAGCAGGCCGGGACAGGGTAACACTGAAGCTTTCTTT	CASRPGQGNTEAFF
many	TRBV5-6	TRBD2	TRBJ2-7	TGTGCCAGCAGCGGTCGGAGCGGGGCCAGCTCCTACGAGCAGTACTTC	CASSGRSGASSYEQYF
medium-sized	TRBV28	-	TRBJ2-1	TGTGCCAGCAGCCAACTTGACAGGCACAATGAGCAGTTCTTC	CASSQLDRHNEQFF
few	TRBV6-5	-	TRBJ2-6	TGTGCCAGCGACACCTCTGGGGCCAACGTCCTGACTTTC	CASDTSGANVLTF
many	TRBV20-1	-	TRBJ2-6	TGCAGTGCGCCATTCTCTGGGGCCAACGTCCTGACTTTC	CSAPFSGANVLTF
medium-sized	TRBV4-1	TRBD2	TRBJ2-1	TGCGCCAGCAGCCTACGGACTAGCGGGGCCACTATCTCCTACAATGAGCAGTTCTTC	CASSLRTSGATISYNEQFF
medium-sized	TRBV6-5	-	TRBJ1-2	TGTGCCAGCAGTTACTCGAGATATGGGAGCCAGAGCTCCTATGGCTACACCTTC	CASSYSRYGSQSSYGYTF
-	TRBV28	-	TRBJ1-2	TGTGCCAGCAGACGAAAAGGGGTTTCTAACTATGGCTACACCTTC	CASRRKGVSNYGYTF
many	TRBV24-1	TRBD2	TRBJ2-3	TGTGCCACCAGTGATCGGCGCCGACTAGCGGGAGGGCCAGATACGCAGTATTTT	CATSDRRRLAGGPDTQYF
medium-sized	TRBV9	-	TRBJ2-3	TGTGCCAGCAGCGGTCGCACAGATACGCAGTATTTT	CASSGRTDTQYF
medium-sized	TRBV11-2	-	TRBJ2-1	TGTGCCAGCAGCTTAGAGAGGTCAAGCTCCTACAATGAGCAGTTCTTC	CASSLERSSSYNEQFF
medium-sized	TRBV7-2	-	TRBJ1-5	TGTGCCAGCAGCTTATGGGTTGGTCAGCCCCAGCATTTT	CASSLWVGQPQHF
medium-sized	TRBV7-8	-	TRBJ1-5	TGTGCCAGCAGTCCCCAGGCATCTAATCAGCCCCAGCATTTT	CASSPQASNQPQHF